The clone carrying this TCR beta chain was seen once. Its antigen is undetermined. Germline CDR1 and CDR2: SGHRS and YFSETQ. The CDR3 consists of 12 residues. Between the trimmed V and J ends, which lost 0 bases and 3 bases, there was a span of 4 bases. The sample belongs to a study of OX40 agonist ivuxolimab in advanced cancers. Across the study: Hepatocellular carcinoma, melanoma, renal cell or head and neck cancer was diagnosed in the dose-escalation patients. Overall study findings and caveats: No antigen was identified for the clonally expanded peripheral T cells. In a subset of nonresponders, normalized T-cell clonal expansion was also low.

The table came from immunoSEQ multiplex PCR; TCRdb's copy has only in-frame clones and leaves some out. Of 100,000 to 130,000 clones in the sample, around 90% were seen once. The TCR comes from an adult with an advanced solid tumor such as melanoma, head and neck, liver or kidney cancer. The gene calls are TRBV5-1 and TRBJ2-7; D remains ambiguous. The material was CD4+ or CD8+ T cells sorted from blood, obtained in a trial of the OX40 agonist ivuxolimab. The CDR3 DNA reads as TGCGCCAGCAGCTTGGGGGGCTACGAGCAGTACTTC. Residues: CASSLGGYEQYF.